Below are 9 T cell receptor beta chains sequenced from a single sample in a study of T-cell reconstitution after alpha-beta-depleted transplantation in children. The library targeted TCRbeta and was prepared with unique molecular identifiers. TCRdb passed the PCR reads through MiXCR, listing each CDR3 protein once. The table has hundreds of thousands of distinct CDR3 sequences, 10% to 13% seen once. The source material was PBMCs from the stem cell graft donor, sampled from the stem cell graft. These receptors originate from a human donor who donated a stem cell graft to a child with acute myeloid leukemia.

The V and J genes are TRBV19 and TRBJ2-4, with TRBD2 identical over 10 bases. With 3 bases clipped from V and 9 bases from J, the junction kept 5 bases outside the gene matches. The CDR3 runs 14 residues. From germline, CDR1 is LNHDA and CDR2 SQIVND (reference sequence). CDR3 sequence: CASSILLAGTIQYF. Written as DNA, the CDR3 is TGTGCCAGTAGTATTCTACTAGCGGGAACCATTCAGTACTTC.

The chain joins TRBV6-1 to TRBJ2-2; D uncertain. The CDR3 consists of 14 residues. The V end was cut by 7 bases, the J end by 2 bases, with 11 bases between. CDR1 is MNHNS, CDR2 SASEGT, per germline. The CDR3 nucleotides read TGTGCCAGCATCTCGGGCCCCAACACCGGGGAGCTGTTTTTT. It encodes CASISGPNTGELFF.

V gene TRBV10-3 combines with J gene TRBJ2-4; D is ambiguous. V shed 8 bases and J shed 6 bases, with 14 bases lying between them. The CDR3 extends over 13 amino acids. Germline V gene lookup returns CDR1 ENHRY and CDR2 SYGVKD. For the CDR3, the DNA is TGTGCCATCGCTCCTCCAGCTAGAAACATTCAGTACTTC. The encoded protein is CAIAPPARNIQYF.

This clonotype has a handful of counts. The genes are TRBV7-2 and TRBJ2-5; D gene unclear. Per germline, CDR1 SGHTA and CDR2 FQGNSA. The CDR3 has 15 amino acids. Trimming pared 2 bases from V and 1 base from J, leaving 11 bases between. The CDR3 is CASSLSRGAQETQYF. CDR3 DNA sequence: TGTGCCAGCAGCTTATCCCGCGGTGCCCAAGAGACCCAGTACTTC. The whole variable domain, filled in from reference TRBV7-2 and TRBJ2-5, reads GAGVSQSPSNKVTEKGKDVELRCDPISGHTALYWYRQSLGQGLEFLIYFQGNSAPDKSGLPSDRFSAERTGGSVSTLTIQRTQQEDSAVYLCASSLSRGAQETQYFGPGTRLLVL.

The chain combines TRBV5-6 with TRBJ2-3, with D possibly being TRBD1 (6 bases). Germline V CDR1 and CDR2: SGHDT, YYEEEE. This CDR3 region has 14 residues. Trimming left V 7 bases short and J 10 bases short, with 22 bases between. CDR3 bases: TGTGCCAGCTTTAATACCTACAGGGTGGGTGCGCAGTATTTT. The encoded protein is CASFNTYRVGAQYF.

V is TRBV7-2 and J is TRBJ2-5; TRBD2 matches 8 bases. Per the germline V gene, CDR1 is SGHTA and CDR2 is FQGNSA. The CDR3 sequence is 14 residues long. The ends lost 3 bases at V and 5 bases at J; junction bases unmatched: 5. The CDR3 loop reads CASSLVTSAETQYF. CDR3 nucleotide sequence: TGTGCCAGCAGCTTGGTGACTAGCGCGGAGACCCAGTACTTC.

Only a few counts were recorded for this clonotype. This chain joins TRBV7-9 and TRBJ2-5, with TRBD1 matching over 11 bases. The germline CDR1 and CDR2 sequences are SEHNR and FQNEAQ (reference sequence). V shed 5 bases and J 5 bases; nucleotides not matched to a gene: 10. The CDR3 covers 16 residues. CDR3 protein: CASSAGTGGRGETQYF. In DNA, the CDR3 is TGTGCCAGCAGCGCCGGGACAGGGGGTCGGGGGGAGACCCAGTACTTC. Full variable domain (remainder filled in from reference TRBV7-9 and TRBJ2-5): DTGVSQNPRHKITKRGQNVTFRCDPISEHNRLYWYRQTLGQGPEFLTYFQNEAQLEKSRLLSDRFSAERPKGSFSTLEIQRTEQGDSAMYLCASSAGTGGRGETQYFGPGTRLLVL.

This clonotype showed up many times. This chain connects TRBV20-1 to TRBJ1-1; 7 bases match TRBD1. V dropped 1 base and J dropped 0; count of bases not matched to a gene: 8. Germline V CDR1 and CDR2: DFQATT, SNEGSKA (reference sequence). The CDR3 covers 16 residues. CDR3 sequence reads: CSARVRGGPLNTEAFF. In nucleotides, the CDR3 is TGCAGTGCTAGAGTTAGAGGGGGCCCACTGAACACTGAAGCTTTCTTT.

This clonotype showed up just a few times. CDR3 in amino acids: CASSYRGRGETQYF. CDR3 nucleotides: TGTGCCAGCAGTTACAGGGGGCGCGGGGAGACCCAGTACTTC. V is TRBV6-5 and J is TRBJ2-5; 7 positions agree with TRBD1. The CDR3 is 14 residues long. Germline loops: CDR1 MNHEY, CDR2 SVGAGI. V trimming: 2 bases; J trimming: 5 bases; junction bases outside the gene matches: 5.